One and the same sample provided the 22 T cell receptor beta chains below, sequenced in a study of beta chain features in type 1 diabetes. Expressed TCRB transcripts got sequenced, as all isolated RNA was reverse transcribed. Assay used: immunoSEQ multiplex PCR; TCRdb lists only in-frame clones, some missing. This table holds 970,000 or so clones, about a sixth found once. Sample: naive CD4+ T cells from blood. These receptors all come from a woman aged 18-35 years in good health.

The rearrangement uses TRBV10-3 and TRBJ2-1, with 9 nucleotides matching TRBD2. The germline CDR1 and CDR2 sequences are ENHRY and SYGVKD. The ends lost 0 bases at V and 5 bases at J; junction bases unmatched: 5. This CDR3 region has 16 residues. This CDR3 reads CAISESSSGIDNEQFF. CDR3 DNA: TGTGCCATCAGTGAGTCGTCTAGCGGGATAGACAATGAGCAGTTCTTC.

J is TRBJ2-7 and V is TRBV7-9; D is unclear. CDR1 is SEHNR and CDR2 is FQNEAQ in the germline V gene (reference sequence). The CDR3 covers 15 residues. V lost 2 bases and J 3 bases, leaving 14 bases between the germline ends. CDR3 nucleotides: TGTGCCAGCAGCTTAACCGGTAGTTCGTACTACGAGCAGTACTTC. Protein sequence: CASSLTGSSYYEQYF.

As concerns this clone: In the same sample, other DNA sequences code for this CDR3. The V and J genes are TRBV5-1 and TRBJ2-2, with no clear D. Germline V gene sequence: CDR1 SGHRS, CDR2 YFSETQ. CDR3 length: 15 amino acids. V was cut by 0 bases and J by 0 bases, with 6 bases left in between. CDR3 sequence (DNA): TGCGCCAGCAGCTTGGGGCATTCGAACACCGGGGAGCTGTTTTTT. This sequence encodes CASSLGHSNTGELFF.

DNA of the CDR3: TGTGCCAGCAGCTTGGGCGGGGGGTTTGGAGATACGCAGTATTTT. This sequence encodes CASSLGGGFGDTQYF. This chain links TRBV5-4 with TRBJ2-3; 8 bases map to TRBD2. Looked up from germline, CDR1 is SGHNT and CDR2 is YYREEE (reference sequence). After removal of 0 bases from V and 5 bases from J, the junction contained 5 bases not matched to a gene. The CDR3 extends over 15 amino acids.

This clone was recorded a few times. The chain uses TRBV10-3 and TRBJ2-1; D not resolved. Trimming shortened V by 0 bases and J by 3 bases, and 12 bases separated the two germline ends. The CDR3 has 16 residues. Germline lookup yields CDR1 ENHRY and CDR2 SYGVKD. DNA for the CDR3: TGTGCCATCAGTGAGTCGGTGGGTCTAAGCTACAATGAGCAGTTCTTC. Translating it yields CAISESVGLSYNEQFF.

The chain recombines TRBV2 with TRBJ1-1; 10 nucleotides line up with TRBD1. The CDR3 runs 14 residues. Germline CDR1 reads SNHLY; CDR2 reads FYNNEI. The V segment lost 4 bases and the J segment 5 bases; nucleotides outside the gene matches: 4. CDR3 residues: CASSARTGGTEAFF. The DNA of the CDR3 is TGTGCCAGCAGTGCCCGGACAGGGGGAACTGAAGCTTTCTTT.

This clone was counted only a few times. The gene calls are TRBV29-1 and TRBJ2-7; 12 nucleotides match TRBD2. This CDR3 region has 16 residues. V was clipped by 4 bases and J by 5 bases; unmatched bases: 12. The germline gives CDR1 SQVTM, CDR2 ANQGSEA. In DNA form, the CDR3 reads TGCAGCGTTGCCAACCTTCTAGCGGGAGGGCCCCACGAGCAGTACTTC. This gives the protein CSVANLLAGGPHEQYF.

The CDR3 DNA reads TGTGCCAGCAGTTTAGAGTTTACAGGGGTTCCTCCTAGAGGCTACACCTTC. Residues: CASSLEFTGVPPRGYTF. V gene TRBV28 combines with J gene TRBJ1-2; 7 nucleotides line up with TRBD1. The germline CDR1 and CDR2 sequences are MDHEN and SYDVKM. V gave up 2 bases and J gave up 8 bases; unmatched junction bases: 17. The CDR3 runs to 17 residues.

With respect to this clone: Other DNA sequences in this sample translate to the same CDR3. J is TRBJ2-7 and V is TRBV6-5; 10 positions agree with TRBD2. The CDR3 spans 15 residues. Germline trimming cut 0 bases from V and 2 bases from J; bases unmatched to any gene: 1. CDR1 and CDR2 from the germline V gene are MNHEY and SVGAGI. CDR3 amino acids: CASSYSAGGTYEQYF. DNA of the CDR3: TGTGCCAGCAGTTACTCAGCGGGAGGGACCTACGAGCAGTACTTC.

This clone showed up just a few times. The chain has TRBV7-9 and TRBJ2-2, with TRBD2 matching 10 bases. The junction had 10 bases not matched to a gene; V was cut back by 5 bases and J by 1 base. Germline CDR1 SEHNR, CDR2 FQNEAQ (reference sequence). The CDR3 sequence is 18 residues long. The CDR3, as DNA: TGTGCCAGCAGCCCATACCGACTAGCGGGCATGAACACCGGGGAGCTGTTTTTT. Translating gives CASSPYRLAGMNTGELFF.

A few counts support this clone. The genes are TRBV4-3 and TRBJ2-3; 10 bases map to TRBD2. With 0 bases clipped from V and 4 bases from J, the junction kept 7 bases outside the gene matches. The CDR3 length is 17 residues. Germline CDR1 reads LGHNA; CDR2 reads YSLEER. The CDR3 region is CASSQDLIAGGPDTQYF. The CDR3 DNA reads as TGCGCCAGCAGCCAAGATCTGATAGCGGGAGGACCAGATACGCAGTATTTT.

This clone occurred a few times. V and J are TRBV5-1 and TRBJ2-5, with D tentatively TRBD1 or TRBD2 (5 bases each). The CDR3 is 16 amino acids. V shed 2 bases and J shed 2 bases, with 16 bases lying between them. CDR1 and CDR2 from the germline V gene are SGHRS and YFSETQ. The CDR3 DNA sequence: TGCGCCAGCAGCTTTGGGGGAATCGCGCGGCAAGAGACCCAGTACTTC. This codes for CASSFGGIARQETQYF. The complete variable domain, with remaining parts taken from reference TRBV5-1 and TRBJ2-5, reads KAGVTQTPRYLIKTRGQQVTLSCSPISGHRSVSWYQQTPGQGLQFLFEYFSETQRNKGNFPGRFSGRQFSNSRSEMNVSTLELGDSALYLCASSFGGIARQETQYFGPGTRLLVL.

The chain recombines TRBV2 with TRBJ1-3, with a weak D call TRBD1 (5 bases). CDR1 is SNHLY, CDR2 FYNNEI, per germline. The CDR3 spans 17 residues. V was trimmed by 4 bases and J by 4 bases, leaving 20 bases between them. CDR3 sequence (DNA): TGTGCCAGCAGTGCGCGCTCAGGGATCAGGGCCGGAAACACCATATATTTT. This translates into CASSARSGIRAGNTIYF.

This chain links TRBV27 with TRBJ1-5, with TRBD1 identical over 10 bases. V lost 8 bases to trimming and J lost 5 bases; unmatched junction nucleotides: 12. The CDR3 sequence is 16 residues long. CDR1 MNHEY and CDR2 SMNVEV come from the germline V gene (reference sequence). CDR3 bases: TGTGCCAGCCGTCCCCAGGACAGGGGGTGGCATCAGCCCCAGCATTTT. Protein: CASRPQDRGWHQPQHF.

This clone was counted a few times. The same CDR3 can be traced to other DNA sequences in this sample. This CDR3 is CSVEGQENTEAFF. CDR3 bases: TGCAGCGTTGAAGGACAGGAGAACACTGAAGCTTTCTTT. The rearrangement uses TRBV29-1 and TRBJ1-1, with D possibly TRBD1 on 6 matching bases. Germline V gives CDR1 SQVTM, CDR2 ANQGSEA. This CDR3 has 13 amino acids. With 1 base removed from V and 1 base from J, the gap between germline ends came to 7 bases.

This clone was seen more than once but under ten times. The V call is TRBV7-2, the J call TRBJ2-3, with D possibly matching TRBD1 (6 bases). V was clipped by 5 bases and J by 6 bases, with 18 bases between them. CDR1 is SGHTA, CDR2 FQGNSA, per germline. This CDR3 is built from 15 residues. The CDR3 DNA reads as TGTGCCAGCAGCCCCTGGACGACAGGTTCGGATACGCAGTATTTT. This codes for CASSPWTTGSDTQYF.

V gene TRBV5-4 combines with J gene TRBJ2-1; no firm D call. Trimming removed 4 bases at V and 0 bases at J, with 14 bases between. The CDR3 has 16 residues. Germline V gene sequence: CDR1 SGHNT, CDR2 YYREEE (reference sequence). The CDR3 spells CASSVGSLSSYNEQFF. The CDR3 nucleotides read TGTGCCAGCAGCGTGGGTAGCCTGAGCTCCTACAATGAGCAGTTCTTC.

About this clone: The identical CDR3 is also encoded by other nucleotide sequences in the sample. CDR3 protein: CASSLSSYNEQFF. The CDR3 DNA sequence: TGTGCCAGCAGCTTATCTTCTTACAATGAGCAGTTCTTC. The J gene is TRBJ2-1, the V gene TRBV7-2; D is unclear. The CDR3 consists of 13 residues. The V and J ends lost 2 bases and 4 bases respectively, with 6 bases between them. Germline V gives CDR1 SGHTA, CDR2 FQGNSA.

This clone was counted only a few times. The J gene is TRBJ2-1, the V gene TRBV9; no definite D call. Per the germline V gene, CDR1 is SGDLS and CDR2 is YYNGEE. V shed 0 bases and J shed 7 bases, with 11 bases lying between them. CDR3 length: 14 residues. This CDR3 reads CASSVEWRMNEQFF. For the CDR3, the DNA is TGTGCCAGCAGCGTAGAGTGGAGAATGAATGAGCAGTTCTTC.

V usage is TRBV7-9 and J usage is TRBJ2-7; TRBD1 aligns across 9 bases. Trimming cost V 5 bases and J 5 bases; bases outside gene matches: 7. From germline, CDR1 is SEHNR and CDR2 FQNEAQ (reference sequence). This CDR3 is built from 14 residues. CDR3 nucleotides: TGTGCCAGCAGCAGACGGGACAGGGTGGACGAGCAGTACTTC. This codes for CASSRRDRVDEQYF.

V and J are TRBV29-1 and TRBJ2-1; D may be TRBD2 (6 bases). V was pared by 7 bases and J by 4 bases, with 11 bases between. CDR3 size: 12 residues. Germline V lookup: CDR1 SQVTM, CDR2 ANQGSEA. The CDR3 protein is CSARGTYNEQFF. In DNA form, the CDR3 reads TGCAGCGCGCGTGGGACTTACAATGAGCAGTTCTTC.

This clone has just a few counts. The gene calls are TRBV6-6 and TRBJ2-7, with D possibly TRBD2 on 6 matching bases. V was clipped by 6 bases and J by 4 bases, with 13 bases between them. The CDR3 consists of 13 residues. CDR1 MNHNY and CDR2 SVGAGI come from the germline V gene (reference sequence). CDR3 protein: CASRSARGYEQYF. CDR3 coding DNA: TGTGCCAGCAGGTCGGCCCGGGGGTACGAGCAGTACTTC.